This is a list of T cell receptor beta chains from one sample in a study of cytomegalovirus exposure and HLA in healthy donors. Profiling relied on immunoSEQ multiplex PCR, and the TCRdb table lists in-frame clones only, not all of them. The sample has 150,000 to 200,000 clones, about 88% seen once. Sequencing was carried out using PBMCs. Receptors were obtained from a man in his late teens or twenties in good health and CMV-seropositive. Each CDR3 is given without its conserved first and last residue. The size entry is marked missing in some rows and otherwise reads once, few, many or a size class.

CDR3 protein: ASLRLGLASYNEQF
clone size: once
J gene: TRBJ2-1
V gene: TRBV16

CDR3 protein: ATSRDLTAGALHYEQY
clone size: .
J gene: TRBJ2-7
V gene: TRBV15

CDR3 protein: ASSVFVAEAF
clone size: .
J gene: TRBJ1-1
V gene: TRBV6-1

CDR3 protein: ASSKGDSYSGANVLT
clone size: .
J gene: TRBJ2-6
V gene: TRBV21-1

CDR3 protein: AIPGGANTGELF
clone size: .
J gene: TRBJ2-2
V gene: TRBV7-9

CDR3 protein: ASSPLGTVLQY
clone size: .
J gene: TRBJ2-3
V gene: TRBV7-2

CDR3 protein: ASSLTGSETDTQY
clone size: once
J gene: TRBJ2-3
V gene: TRBV4-1

CDR3 protein: ASSEAASRTDTQY
clone size: .
J gene: TRBJ2-3
V gene: TRBV2

CDR3 protein: ASSQKGQGLLGELF
clone size: .
J gene: TRBJ2-2
V gene: TRBV4-1

CDR3 protein: ASSPRFKLGTSSNTGELF
clone size: few
J gene: TRBJ2-2
V gene: TRBV18

CDR3 protein: ASSWTGVDTDTQY
clone size: .
J gene: TRBJ2-3
V gene: TRBV7-3

CDR3 protein: ASSNQGYYGYT
clone size: .
J gene: TRBJ1-2
V gene: TRBV5-6

CDR3 protein: ASTSWTGAGANVLT
clone size: .
J gene: TRBJ2-6
V gene: TRBV11-1

CDR3 protein: SVEGDRVSGYT
clone size: .
J gene: TRBJ1-2
V gene: TRBV29-1

CDR3 protein: ASSQMVGQGVGDGYT
clone size: .
J gene: TRBJ1-2
V gene: TRBV4-3

CDR3 protein: ASSQVGLAGPI
clone size: few
J gene: TRBJ2-3
V gene: TRBV4-3

CDR3 protein: ASSLAGAVNTEAF
clone size: .
J gene: TRBJ1-1
V gene: TRBV11-2

CDR3 protein: ASSLGRGSYEQY
clone size: .
J gene: TRBJ2-7
V gene: TRBV13

CDR3 protein: ASSLAWGGSTDTQY
clone size: .
J gene: TRBJ2-3
V gene: TRBV7-2

CDR3 protein: ASSQDPEATNEKLF
clone size: .
J gene: TRBJ1-4
V gene: TRBV4-3

CDR3 protein: ASSGGKGYT
clone size: once
J gene: TRBJ1-2
V gene: TRBV6-5

CDR3 protein: ASSQIVPTGGRTEKLF
clone size: .
J gene: TRBJ1-4
V gene: TRBV23-1

CDR3 protein: ASSTLAEGTDTQY
clone size: .
J gene: TRBJ2-3
V gene: TRBV6-5